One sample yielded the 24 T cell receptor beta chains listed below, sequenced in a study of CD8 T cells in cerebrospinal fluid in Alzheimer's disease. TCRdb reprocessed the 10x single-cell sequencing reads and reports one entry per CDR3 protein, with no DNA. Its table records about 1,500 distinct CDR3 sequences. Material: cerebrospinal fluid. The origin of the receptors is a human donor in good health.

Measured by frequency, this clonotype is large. The CDR3 spells CASSARQGGGYTF. This rearrangement joins TRBV3-1 to TRBJ1-2; TCRdb indicates TRBD1, and absent DNA this call remains unverified. Germline CDR1 is LGHDT and CDR2 is YNNKEL (reference sequence). The CDR3 length is 13 residues.

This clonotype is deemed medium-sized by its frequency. The chain's CDR3 is CASSQQGNNQPQHF. The V and J genes are TRBV7-8 and TRBJ1-5; the TCRdb D gene call, TRBD1, has no DNA to confirm it. Germline CDR1 reads SGHVS; CDR2 reads FQNEAQ. This CDR3 is 14 amino acids long.

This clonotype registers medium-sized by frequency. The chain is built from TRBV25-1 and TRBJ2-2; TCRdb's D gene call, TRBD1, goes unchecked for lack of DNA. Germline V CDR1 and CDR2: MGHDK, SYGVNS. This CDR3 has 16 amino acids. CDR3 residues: CASSESDRFRGGELFF.

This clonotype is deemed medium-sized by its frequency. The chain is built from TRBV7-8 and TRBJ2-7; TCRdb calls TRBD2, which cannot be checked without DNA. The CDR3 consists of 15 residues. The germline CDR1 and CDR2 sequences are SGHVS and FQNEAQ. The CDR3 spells CASSLGGGGAYEQYF.

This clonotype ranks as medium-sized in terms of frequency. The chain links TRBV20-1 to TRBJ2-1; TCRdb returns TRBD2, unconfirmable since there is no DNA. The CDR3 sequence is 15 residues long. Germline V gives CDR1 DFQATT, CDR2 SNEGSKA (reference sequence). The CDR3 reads CSAYPGAGGDNEQFF.

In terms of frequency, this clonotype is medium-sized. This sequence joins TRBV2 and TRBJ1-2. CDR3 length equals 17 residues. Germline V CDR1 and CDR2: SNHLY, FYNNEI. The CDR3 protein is CASSEGARGRNVDGYTF.

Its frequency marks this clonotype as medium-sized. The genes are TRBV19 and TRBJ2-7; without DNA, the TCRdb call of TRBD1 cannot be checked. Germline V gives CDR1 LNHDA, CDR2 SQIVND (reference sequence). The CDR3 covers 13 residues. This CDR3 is CASKEDRGYEQYF.

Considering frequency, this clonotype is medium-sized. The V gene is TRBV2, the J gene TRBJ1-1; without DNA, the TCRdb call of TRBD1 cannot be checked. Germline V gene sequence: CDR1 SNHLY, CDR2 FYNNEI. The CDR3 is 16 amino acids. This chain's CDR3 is CASRQGTGGLGTEAFF.

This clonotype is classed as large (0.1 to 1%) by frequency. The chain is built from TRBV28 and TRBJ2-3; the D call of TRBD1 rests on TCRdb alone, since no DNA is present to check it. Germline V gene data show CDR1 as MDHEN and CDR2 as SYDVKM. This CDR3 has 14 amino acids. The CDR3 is CASTLARGVDTQYF. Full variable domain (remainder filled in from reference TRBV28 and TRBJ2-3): DVKVTQSSRYLVKRTGEKVFLECVQDMDHENMFWYRQDPGLGLRLIYFSYDVKMKEKGDIPEGYSVSREKKERFSLILESASTNQTSMYLCASTLARGVDTQYFGPGTRLTVL.

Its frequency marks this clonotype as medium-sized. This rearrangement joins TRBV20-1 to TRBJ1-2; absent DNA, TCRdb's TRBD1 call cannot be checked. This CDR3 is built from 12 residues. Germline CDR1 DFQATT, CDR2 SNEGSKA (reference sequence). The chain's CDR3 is CRGSGANYGYTF.

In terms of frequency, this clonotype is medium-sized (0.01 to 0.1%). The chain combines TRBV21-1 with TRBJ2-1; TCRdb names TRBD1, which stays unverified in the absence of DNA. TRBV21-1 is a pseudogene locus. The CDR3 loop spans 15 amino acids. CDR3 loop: CASSKAGRVDDEQFF.

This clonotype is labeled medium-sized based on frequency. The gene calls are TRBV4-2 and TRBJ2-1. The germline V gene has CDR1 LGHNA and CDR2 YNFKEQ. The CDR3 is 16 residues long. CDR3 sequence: CASSQEWGSSYNEQFF.

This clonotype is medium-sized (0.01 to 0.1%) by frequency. The CDR3 here is CASSLAGTGNNYGYTF. The V and J genes are TRBV7-9 and TRBJ1-2; TCRdb outputs TRBD1, but without DNA this stays unchecked. The CDR3 has 16 residues. Germline V lookup: CDR1 SEHNR, CDR2 FQNEAQ (reference sequence). The variable domain in full, with the rest retrieved from reference TRBV7-9 and TRBJ1-2, is DTGVSQNPRHKITKRGQNVTFRCDPISEHNRLYWYRQTLGQGPEFLTYFQNEAQLEKSRLLSDRFSAERPKGSFSTLEIQRTEQGDSAMYLCASSLAGTGNNYGYTFGSGTRLTVV.

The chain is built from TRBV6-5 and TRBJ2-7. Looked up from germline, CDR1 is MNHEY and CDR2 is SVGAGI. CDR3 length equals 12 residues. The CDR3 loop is CASSLTWDEQYF.

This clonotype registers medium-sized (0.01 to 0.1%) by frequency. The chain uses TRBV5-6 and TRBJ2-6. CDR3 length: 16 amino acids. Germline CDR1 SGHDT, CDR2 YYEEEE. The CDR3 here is CASSFARVSGANVLTF.

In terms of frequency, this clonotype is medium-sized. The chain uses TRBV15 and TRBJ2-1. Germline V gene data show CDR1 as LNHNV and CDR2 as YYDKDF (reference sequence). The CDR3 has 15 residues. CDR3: CATSREPRYNNEQFF.

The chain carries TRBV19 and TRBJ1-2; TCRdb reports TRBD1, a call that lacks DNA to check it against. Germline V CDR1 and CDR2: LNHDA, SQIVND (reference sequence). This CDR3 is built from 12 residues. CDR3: CASSIARDGYTF. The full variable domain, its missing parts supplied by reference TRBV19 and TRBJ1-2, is DGGITQSPKYLFRKEGQNVTLSCEQNLNHDAMYWYRQDPGQGLRLIYYSQIVNDFQKGDIAEGYSVSREKKESFPLTVTSAQKNPTAFYLCASSIARDGYTFGSGTRLTVV.

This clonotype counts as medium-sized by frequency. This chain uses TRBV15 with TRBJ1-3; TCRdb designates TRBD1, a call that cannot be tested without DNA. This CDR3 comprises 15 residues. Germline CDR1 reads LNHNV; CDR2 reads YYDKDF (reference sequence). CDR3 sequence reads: CATSRDIGVGNTIYF.

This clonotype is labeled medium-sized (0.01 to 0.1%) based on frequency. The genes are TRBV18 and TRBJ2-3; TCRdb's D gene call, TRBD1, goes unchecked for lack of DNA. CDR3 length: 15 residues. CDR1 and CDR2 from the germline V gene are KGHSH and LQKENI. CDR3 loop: CASSIQGGDTDTQYF.

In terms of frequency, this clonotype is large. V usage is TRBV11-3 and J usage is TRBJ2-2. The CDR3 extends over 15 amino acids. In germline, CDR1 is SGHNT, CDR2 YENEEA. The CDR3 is CASSVGHPNTGELFF.

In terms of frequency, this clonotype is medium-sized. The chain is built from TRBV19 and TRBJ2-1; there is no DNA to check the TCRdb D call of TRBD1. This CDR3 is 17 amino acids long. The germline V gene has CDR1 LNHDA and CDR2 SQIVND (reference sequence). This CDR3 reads CASSIDFRDRPYNEQFF.

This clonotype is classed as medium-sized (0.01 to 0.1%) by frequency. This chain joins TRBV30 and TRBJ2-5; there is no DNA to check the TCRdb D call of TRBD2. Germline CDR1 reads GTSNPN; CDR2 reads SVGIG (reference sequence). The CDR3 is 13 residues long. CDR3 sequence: CAWSSPREETQYF.

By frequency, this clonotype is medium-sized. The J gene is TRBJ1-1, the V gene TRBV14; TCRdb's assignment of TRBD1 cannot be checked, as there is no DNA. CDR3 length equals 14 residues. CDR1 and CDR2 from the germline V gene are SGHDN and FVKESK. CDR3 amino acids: CASSQAGSYTEAFF.

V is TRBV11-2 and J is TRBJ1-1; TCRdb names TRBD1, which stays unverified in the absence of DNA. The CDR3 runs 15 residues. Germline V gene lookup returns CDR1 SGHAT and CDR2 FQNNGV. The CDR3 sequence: CASSWGQSMNTEAFF. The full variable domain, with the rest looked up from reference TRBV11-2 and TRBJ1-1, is EAGVAQSPRYKIIEKRQSVAFWCNPISGHATLYWYQQILGQGPKLLIQFQNNGVVDDSQLPKDRFSAERLKGVDSTLKIQPAKLEDSAVYLCASSWGQSMNTEAFFGQGTRLTVV.